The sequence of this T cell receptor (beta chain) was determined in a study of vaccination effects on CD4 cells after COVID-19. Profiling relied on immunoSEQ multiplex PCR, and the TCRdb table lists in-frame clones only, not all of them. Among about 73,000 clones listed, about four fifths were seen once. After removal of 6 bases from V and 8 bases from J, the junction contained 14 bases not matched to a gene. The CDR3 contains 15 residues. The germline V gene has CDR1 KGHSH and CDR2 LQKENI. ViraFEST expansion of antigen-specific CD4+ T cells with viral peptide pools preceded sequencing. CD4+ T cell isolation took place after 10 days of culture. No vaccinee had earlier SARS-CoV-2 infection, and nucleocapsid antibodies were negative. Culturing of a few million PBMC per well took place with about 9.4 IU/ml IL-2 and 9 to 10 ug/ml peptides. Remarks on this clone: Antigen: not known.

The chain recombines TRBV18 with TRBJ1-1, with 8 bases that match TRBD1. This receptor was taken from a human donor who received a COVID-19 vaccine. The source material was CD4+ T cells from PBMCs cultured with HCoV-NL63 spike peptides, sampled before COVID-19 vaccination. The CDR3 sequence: CASSLMTGAEWEAFF. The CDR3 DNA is TGTGCCAGCTCTCTTATGACAGGGGCGGAGTGGGAAGCTTTCTTT.